This is a list of T cell receptor beta chains from one sample in a study of T-cell reconstitution after alpha-beta-depleted transplantation in children. TCRdb called the PCR reads again in MiXCR, with one record for every CDR3 protein. This table holds some 340,000 distinct CDR3 sequences, approximately 10% found once. The source was PBMCs from the stem cell graft donor, collected from the stem cell graft. Every receptor here comes from a human donor who donated a stem cell graft to a child with acute lymphoblastic leukemia. Both conserved end residues are trimmed from each CDR3.

v_call cdr3_aa
TRBV27 ASSLIMSGGRVQQY
TRBV7-2 ASSLQGASQPQH
TRBV5-5 ASSSVGQGGPEAF
TRBV11-2 ASSPGVAGSGAYEQY
TRBV2 ASSAHGTSGTHNEQF
TRBV28 ASSSSGWEGSYEQY
TRBV4-3 ASSQVAGGDTGELF
TRBV28 ASSLRDRGQGAGELF
TRBV7-2 ASSVGPLGGNTIY
TRBV5-1 ASSTTPGGQETQY
TRBV11-2 ASSLVTRVRNEQF
TRBV11-2 ASSSLGGMSGNTIY
TRBV20-1 SAPRTSGRDPVTQY
TRBV6-2/TRBV6-3 ASSYSGTLYEQY
TRBV4-3 ASSQGTVGANVLT
TRBV6-5 ASSYSTQGEAF
TRBV20-1 SARAPGLAGARSPTDTQY
TRBV7-2 ASSPRGQSIAKNIQY
TRBV5-1 ASSYDRDALNEQF
TRBV5-1 ASSLYVGSSYEQY
TRBV6-1 ASRTLAGGGTDTQY
TRBV5-1 ASSFAGTGVSYEQY
TRBV9 ASSVDSGAVGYT
TRBV5-1 ASSLVTGMNGYT
TRBV20-1 SAGDRGLNTEAF
TRBV7-2 ASSLTGVGANVLT
TRBV11-1 ASSSPGPLIWTYNEQF